This paragraph covers one TCR beta chain sequence. This record belongs to a study of blood T cell repertoires in COVID-19. The length of the CDR3 is 12 residues. From germline, CDR1 is LNHDA and CDR2 SQIVND (reference sequence). Trimming cost V 3 bases and J 5 bases, with 7 bases left between them. Some clones are missing from TCRdb's copy, which holds only in-frame ones; the method was immunoSEQ multiplex PCR. This table holds some 150,000 clones, approximately 83% found once. V is TRBV19 and J is TRBJ1-1; perhaps TRBD1 as D (6 bases). Sequencing was performed on peripheral blood. The source is a woman aged 55 to 70 with COVID-19, enrolled during active disease. The CDR3 DNA is TGTGCCAGTAGTATGACAGGAACTGAAGCTTTCTTT. This sequence encodes CASSMTGTEAFF.